These T cell receptor beta chains were read from a single sample in a study of CD8 T cells in Susac syndrome. TCRdb re-analysed the immunoSEQ multiplex PCR reads in MiXCR, keeping a single row per CDR3 protein. This table holds around 140,000 distinct CDR3 sequences, approximately 94% found once. Source material: CD4+ T cells from PBMCs. The origin of the receptors is a human donor in good health. Each CDR3 is given with its conserved first and last residue. A clone size is listed for some rows: how often the clone was seen (once, few, many), or a class if it is expanded.

J gene,V gene,clone size,CDR3 protein
TRBJ2-7,TRBV27,.,CASSFLNRVEQYF
TRBJ2-7,TRBV6-5,.,CASSYRGQGAYEQYF
TRBJ2-3,TRBV20-1,.,CSAPGLGGDTQYF
TRBJ1-4,TRBV29-1,.,CSVMTGVGEKLFF
TRBJ2-3,TRBV20-1,once,CSAWRTGGTDTQYF
TRBJ1-3,TRBV4-1,.,CASSQESYRFGNTIYF
TRBJ1-1,TRBV3-1,.,CASSQAGTEAFF
TRBJ2-3,TRBV7-6,.,CASSLTGDTQYF
TRBJ1-1,TRBV20-1,.,CSALPGRINTEAFF
TRBJ2-7,TRBV5-5,.,CASSFRPNSYEQYF
TRBJ1-5,TRBV20-1,.,CSALRDPNQPQHF
TRBJ2-1,TRBV30,.,CAWSRGLAGDNEQFF
TRBJ2-1,TRBV10-3,.,CAAQGENHNEQFF
TRBJ1-2,TRBV3-1,.,CASSRINYGYTF
TRBJ2-1,TRBV3-1,.,CASSLETSALYNEQFF
TRBJ2-1,TRBV12-3/TRBV12-4,.,CASTIANEQFF
TRBJ2-2,TRBV19,.,CASSIRRSNTGELFF
TRBJ2-7,TRBV7-9,.,CASSPGGAAGREQYF
TRBJ1-4,TRBV12-3/TRBV12-4,.,CASSSMAANEKLFF
TRBJ1-5,TRBV28,once,CASRPGTSYQPQHF
TRBJ1-5,TRBV4-1,.,CASSSTAHSNQPQHF
TRBJ1-5,TRBV12-3/TRBV12-4,.,CASSLRISSNQPQHF
TRBJ2-7,TRBV19,.,CASTSGTSGSSTYEQYF
TRBJ2-7,TRBV6-2/TRBV6-3,.,CASSYSTQGYEQYF
TRBJ2-7,TRBV27,once,CASSRTDKAYEQYF
TRBJ1-1,TRBV18,.,CASSPAGARTEAFF
TRBJ2-7,TRBV2,.,CASSVIRGLDEQYF
TRBJ2-7,TRBV28,once,CASSFTAGGSTEQYF
TRBJ2-6,TRBV11-1,.,CASSPSPITGTLDSSGANVLTF
TRBJ2-1,TRBV5-1,.,CASSSSGGSGSSYNEQFF
TRBJ2-6,TRBV7-9,.,CASSLVGGRGANVLTF
TRBJ1-4,TRBV7-6,.,CASNRGPNEKLFF
TRBJ2-7,TRBV7-9,.,CASSLSPTSYEQYF
TRBJ2-1,TRBV30,.,CAWNRAGGYNEQFF
TRBJ1-1,TRBV3-1,few,CASSQGAAEAFF
TRBJ1-2,TRBV4-1,.,CASSQGQGAAYGYTF
TRBJ2-5,TRBV18,.,CASSQGLAGLETQYF
TRBJ2-5,TRBV5-4,.,CASSLPPRETQYF
TRBJ1-5,TRBV5-1,.,CASSPGQINQPQHF
TRBJ2-3,TRBV20-1,once,CSANPMTSGNWLADTQYF
TRBJ2-7,TRBV20-1,.,CSARDARTGSSYEQYF
TRBJ2-5,TRBV5-1,.,CASSTSGGVETQYF
TRBJ2-7,TRBV5-1,.,CASSLSPVRNSGEQYF
TRBJ2-7,TRBV6-6,.,CASSYGTSGYEQYF
TRBJ2-4,TRBV15,.,CATSRDRWAKNIQYF